This T cell receptor beta chain was documented in a study of post-analysis software for immune sequencing data. In the study overall: Clinical courses comprised relapsing-remitting, secondary progressive and progressive-relapsing multiple sclerosis. Study conclusions and caveats: Normalized Chao1 diversity was significantly lower in multiple sclerosis patients than in controls. TRBV segments more frequent in patients than in controls numbered roughly 5 and included TRBV5-6, TRBV5-1 and TRBV20-1.

Of note for this clonotype: The antigen is unknown.

Built from TCR beta cDNA, the libraries had unique molecular identifiers in them. TCRdb re-analysed the PCR reads in MiXCR, keeping a single row per CDR3 protein. The sample includes hundreds of thousands of distinct CDR3 sequences, 40% to 50% of them seen just once. The CDR3 has 13 amino acids. CDR1 and CDR2 from the germline V gene are SQVTM and ANQGSEA. Trimming stripped 6 bases from V and 5 bases from J, with 16 bases between. This clonotype was obtained from a girl between 5 and 17 years old with multiple sclerosis. The V and J genes are TRBV29-1 and TRBJ1-1; the D gene is possibly TRBD1 (5 bases). The sample consisted of blood. CDR3 protein: CSVAGGLRTEAFF. The CDR3, as DNA: TGCAGCGTCGCCGGGGGTTTAAGGACTGAAGCTTTCTTT.